This is a list of T cell receptor beta chains from one sample in a study of blood T cell repertoires in COVID-19. Data came from immunoSEQ multiplex PCR; TCRdb stores just in-frame clones and leaves some out. The data contain 340,000 or so clones, around 80% of them seen just once; the ten biggest clones take up 2.5% to 3%. Sequencing input: peripheral blood. The receptors stem from a man aged 30 to 45 with active or convalescent COVID-19. Both conserved end residues are part of each CDR3. D genes are given only for firm matches. For some rows the clone size is stated as once, few or many, or as a class when expanded; others skip it.

clone_size	j_call	v_call	d_call	cdr3_nt	cdr3_aa
.	TRBJ2-2	TRBV25-1	.	TGTGCCAGCAGTGACCTCGGGGAGCTGTTTTTT	CASSDLGELFF
once	TRBJ2-7	TRBV7-2	TRBD2	TGTGCCAGCAGCAGGACTAGCGGGTACGAGCAGTACTTC	CASSRTSGYEQYF
.	TRBJ1-2	TRBV9	.	TGTGCCAGCAGCGTCCGACAAGGGAGTGCCTATGGCTACACCTTC	CASSVRQGSAYGYTF
.	TRBJ1-4	TRBV28	.	TGTGCCAGCAGTTCCCTTCCCCGGGACAACCCCTTAGGAGGTGAAAAACTGTTTTTT	CASSSLPRDNPLGGEKLFF
once	TRBJ2-1	TRBV9	.	TGTGCCAGCAGCCCAAGACTATACTACAATGAGCAGTTCTTC	CASSPRLYYNEQFF
.	TRBJ1-5	TRBV28	TRBD1	TGTGCCAGCAGTTTGCCGTGGGGGACAGGGAGGAATCAGCCCCAGCATTTT	CASSLPWGTGRNQPQHF
.	TRBJ1-3	TRBV11-3	.	TGTGCCAGCAGCTTTTCACTGAGGAGGCCGGGAGGCTCTGGAAACACCATATATTTT	CASSFSLRRPGGSGNTIYF
.	TRBJ1-2	TRBV21-1	.	TGTGCCAGCAGCAAAGGGGAAGGGGGCCCCAACTATGGCTACACCTTC	CASSKGEGGPNYGYTF
.	TRBJ2-1	TRBV7-2	TRBD2	TGTGCCAGCAGCTCCCGGGGGGGGAAGAGCTCCTACAATGAGCAGTTCTTC	CASSSRGGKSSYNEQFF
few	TRBJ1-2	TRBV5-1	TRBD1	TGCGCCAGCAGCTTGGAAGGGCAGGGGGCTAACTATGGCTACACCTTC	CASSLEGQGANYGYTF
.	TRBJ1-1	TRBV28	.	TGTGCCAGCAGTTTTGGAGCCCTGAACACTGAAGCTTTCTTT	CASSFGALNTEAFF
.	TRBJ2-1	TRBV7-3	TRBD2	TGTGCCAGCAGCTTAACGGGGGGGTACAATGAGCAGTTCTTC	CASSLTGGYNEQFF
.	TRBJ1-1	TRBV5-1	.	TGCGCCAGCAGGTCTAACACTGAAGCTTTCTTT	CASRSNTEAFF
.	TRBJ2-3	TRBV7-3	TRBD2	TGTGCCAGCAGCTTAACGGCGGGAGCGGCTATAGCGCAGTATTTT	CASSLTAGAAIAQYF
once	TRBJ1-2	TRBV9	TRBD1	TGTGCCAGCAGCGTAGCCCGGGACAGGGCATATGGCTACACCTTC	CASSVARDRAYGYTF
.	TRBJ1-5	TRBV28	.	TGTGCCAGCAGTGTCCAGGGAGGGGAGAGCAATCAGCCCCAGCATTTT	CASSVQGGESNQPQHF
many	TRBJ1-6	TRBV12-3/TRBV12-4	TRBD1	TGTGCCAGCAGTCAACAGGGGCGCTCACCCCTCCACTTT	CASSQQGRSPLHF
.	TRBJ2-1	TRBV6-5	TRBD2	TGTGTCAGCAGTTACTCGACTAGCGGGAGGTATGATGAGCAGTTCTTC	CVSSYSTSGRYDEQFF
.	TRBJ2-1	TRBV18	TRBD2	TGTGCCAGCTCCGGGGGTAGGAGCAGTCTAGCGGTAACCTACTTGGGTGAGCAGTTCTTC	CASSGGRSSLAVTYLGEQFF
.	TRBJ2-7	TRBV3-1/TRBV3-2	TRBD2	TGTGCCAGCAGCCAGGCCTTAAGGCTAGCGGGAGGGAAGGAGGAGCAGTACTTC	CASSQALRLAGGKEEQYF
.	TRBJ1-1	TRBV18	.	TGTGCCAGCTCACCACCGGCGGGACTGAACACTGAAGCTTTCTTT	CASSPPAGLNTEAFF
.	TRBJ2-1	TRBV11-3	.	TGTGCCTCCGGAGGGGACTTTGGCGATGAGCAGTTCTTC	CASGGDFGDEQFF
.	TRBJ2-7	TRBV11-2	.	TGTGCCAGCAGCTTAGCGGGACAAAATTACGAGCAGTACTTC	CASSLAGQNYEQYF
.	TRBJ1-2	TRBV7-9	TRBD1	TGTGCCAGCAGCTTCGATTGGACAGGCGCCTATGGCTACACCTTC	CASSFDWTGAYGYTF
.	TRBJ2-3	TRBV30	TRBD2	TGTGCCTGGAGTGAGGCTAGCGGACTTTCGACAGATACGCAGTATTTT	CAWSEASGLSTDTQYF
.	TRBJ1-4	TRBV19	TRBD1	TGTGCCAGTGGATTCTCGAGGGACAGTGAAAAACTGTTTTTT	CASGFSRDSEKLFF
.	TRBJ2-4	TRBV11-2	TRBD1	TGTGCCAGCAGCTTAACACCCGGGACAGTAGCCAAAAACATTCAGTACTTC	CASSLTPGTVAKNIQYF
.	TRBJ1-1	TRBV18	.	TGTGCCAGCTCAGAGGCGGGAACGATGAACACTGAAGCTTTCTTT	CASSEAGTMNTEAFF
.	TRBJ2-1	TRBV5-4	TRBD2	TGTGCCAGCAGCCGGGACTATAACTCCTACAATGAGCAGTTCTTC	CASSRDYNSYNEQFF
.	TRBJ2-3	TRBV29-1	.	TGCAGCGTTGAAGCGAGCACAGATACGCAGTATTTT	CSVEASTDTQYF
.	TRBJ1-2	TRBV6-5	.	TGTGCCAGCAGGGCGGGGTTCTGGGGCCATGGCTACACCTTC	CASRAGFWGHGYTF
.	TRBJ1-1	TRBV10-2	TRBD1	TGCGCCAGCAGTGGCGGACAGGGGGGGGAAGCTTTCTTT	CASSGGQGGEAFF